What follows are 26 T cell receptor beta chains derived from one specimen sequenced in a study of Tregs in tolerant kidney transplant recipients. Related graft donors supplied nonmyeloablative bone marrow transplants, and mixed chimerism was transient. Sequencing used immunoSEQ multiplex PCR; TCRdb keeps in-frame clones, though not all of them. Of about 50,000 clones in the sample, approximately 89% were seen once. This specimen was CD8+ T cells from blood (PBMCs), taken 12 months after the transplant. The source is a human patient who received a combined kidney and bone marrow transplant. Some T cells may be the graft donor's.

CDR3 coding DNA: TGTGCCAGCAGCCCCAGGGGGCTGGACACTGAAGCTTTCTTT. As protein: CASSPRGLDTEAFF. This chain uses TRBV9 with TRBJ1-1; TRBD1 aligns across 8 bases. J was trimmed by 3 bases and V by 4 bases; bases with no gene match: 5. The CDR3 is 14 residues long. From germline, CDR1 is SGDLS and CDR2 YYNGEE.

The table lists this clone with a count of one. V usage is TRBV11-2 and J usage is TRBJ2-3; TRBD2 aligns across 8 bases. The CDR3 is 14 amino acids. The trim removed 4 bases at V and 2 bases at J, leaving 2 bases unmatched. CDR1 SGHAT and CDR2 FQNNGV come from the germline V gene. This chain's CDR3 is CASSYSGTTDTQYF. The DNA for the CDR3 is TGTGCCAGCAGCTATAGCGGGACCACAGATACGCAGTATTTT.

This chain uses TRBV15 with TRBJ2-7; D may be TRBD2 (6 bases). V gave up 5 bases and J gave up 0 bases, with 11 bases separating them. CDR3 size: 14 residues. Germline CDR1 is LNHNV and CDR2 is YYDKDF (reference sequence). CDR3 coding DNA: TGTGCCACCAGCGGGACTCTTAGCTCCTACGAGCAGTACTTC. Amino acid sequence: CATSGTLSSYEQYF.

The chain employs TRBV27 and TRBJ2-1; possibly TRBD1 for D (6 bases). The germline V and J ends were trimmed by 3 bases and 7 bases, with 13 bases remaining between them. The CDR3 is 14 residues long. The V gene's germline CDR1 is MNHEY and CDR2 SMNVEV (reference sequence). CDR3 sequence: CASSFRAGANEQFF. CDR3 DNA: TGTGCCAGCAGTTTCAGGGCAGGGGCTAATGAGCAGTTCTTC.

The rearrangement joins TRBV18 to TRBJ1-2, with a tentative D call TRBD1 (6 bases). The CDR3 has 16 residues. The V gene's germline CDR1 is KGHSH and CDR2 LQKENI. Trimming stripped 5 bases from V and 6 bases from J, with 22 bases between. The CDR3 spells CASSAPDGGAIDGYTF. The CDR3, as DNA: TGTGCCAGCTCAGCCCCAGATGGGGGCGCAATCGATGGCTACACCTTC.

V is TRBV5-1 and J is TRBJ2-1, with a possible D match to TRBD1 (5 bases). Germline-derived CDR1 and CDR2 are SGHRS and YFSETQ. The CDR3 totals 10 residues. Trimming cost V 8 bases and J 10 bases, with 10 bases left between them. The CDR3 DNA follows: TGCGCCAGTAGGGGCCCCGAGCAGTTCTTC. Translation gives CASRGPEQFF.

This clone appeared once. The V call is TRBV9, the J call TRBJ2-2; 9 positions match TRBD2. The CDR3 totals 18 residues. Germline V lookup: CDR1 SGDLS, CDR2 YYNGEE. Germline trimming cut 1 base from V and 1 base from J; bases unmatched to any gene: 8. The CDR3 DNA reads TGTGCCAGCAGCGTACGCACTAGCGGGCCCCTGAACACCGGGGAGCTGTTTTTT. This encodes CASSVRTSGPLNTGELFF.

The rearrangement links TRBV2 to TRBJ2-5, with TRBD1 matching 7 bases. The CDR3 is 13 residues long. CDR1 is SNHLY, CDR2 FYNNEI, per germline. The junction had 11 bases not matched to a gene; V was cut back by 11 bases and J by 5 bases. The CDR3 DNA reads as TGTGCCGTAACCGAGAGGGGGCTGGAGACCCAGTACTTC. Its protein product is CAVTERGLETQYF.

This sequence joins TRBV27 and TRBJ1-5; 9 bases are shared with TRBD1. This CDR3 region has 18 residues. Germline CDR1 reads MNHEY; CDR2 reads SMNVEV (reference sequence). The ends lost 7 bases at V and 0 bases at J; junction bases unmatched: 13. Here the CDR3 reads CASNIRDRECYSNQPQHF. The CDR3 region has the DNA TGTGCCAGCAATATCCGGGACAGGGAATGCTATAGCAATCAGCCCCAGCATTTT.

The V and J genes are TRBV27 and TRBJ1-2; D perhaps matches TRBD1 (5 bases). CDR1 MNHEY and CDR2 SMNVEV come from the germline V gene (reference sequence). The germline V and J ends were trimmed by 6 bases and 1 base, with 21 bases remaining between them. The CDR3 is made up of 17 amino acids. This chain's CDR3 is CASSLYAGPRVNYGYTF. As DNA, the CDR3 is TGTGCCAGCAGCCTATACGCGGGACCCCGAGTTAACTATGGCTACACCTTC.

The chain combines TRBV2 with TRBJ2-1, with 10 bases lining up with TRBD2. The J segment lost 4 bases and the V segment lost 5 bases, leaving 5 bases of the junction unmatched. The CDR3 is 15 amino acids. The V gene's germline CDR1 is SNHLY and CDR2 FYNNEI. The CDR3: CASSPGLAVYNEQFF. In DNA, the CDR3 is TGTGCCAGCAGTCCCGGACTAGCGGTTTACAATGAGCAGTTCTTC.

The V call is TRBV30, the J call TRBJ1-2, with TRBD1 matching 11 bases. Trimming took 6 bases from V and 8 from J; bases not matched to a gene: 17. The germline V gene encodes CDR1 GTSNPN and CDR2 SVGIG (reference sequence). The CDR3 covers 16 residues. The CDR3 coding sequence is TGTGCCTGCTCCGGGACAGGGGGGAGCCATCGTAAGGGCTACACCTTC. The encoded protein is CACSGTGGSHRKGYTF.

The chain joins TRBV19 to TRBJ1-1; D is unresolved. V lost 1 base to trimming and J lost 5 bases, with 14 bases between them. This CDR3 region has 15 residues. CDR1 and CDR2 (germline): LNHDA, SQIVND (reference sequence). CDR3 region: CASSIADFPGTEAFF. The CDR3 DNA reads TGTGCCAGTAGTATAGCTGACTTCCCGGGAACTGAAGCTTTCTTT.

This rearrangement joins TRBV30 to TRBJ1-1; D might be TRBD1 (6 bases). Trimming removed 5 bases from V and 5 bases from J, with 15 bases in between. Germline CDR1 GTSNPN, CDR2 SVGIG (reference sequence). The CDR3 totals 13 residues. CDR3 region: CAWVRGANTEAFF. The CDR3 coding sequence is TGTGCCTGGGTACGGGGGGCTAATACTGAAGCTTTCTTT.

The rearrangement joins TRBV19 to TRBJ2-7; D gene unclear. The germline V gene encodes CDR1 LNHDA and CDR2 SQIVND (reference sequence). V dropped 2 bases and J dropped 5 bases, with 16 bases sitting between them. The CDR3 consists of 15 residues. Here the CDR3 reads CASSISAAPGDEQYF. The DNA for the CDR3 is TGTGCCAGTAGTATAAGTGCAGCCCCTGGAGACGAGCAGTACTTC.

This chain joins TRBV10-1 and TRBJ2-3; D is ambiguous. Germline V gives CDR1 WNHNN, CDR2 SYGVQD (reference sequence). Trimming stripped 4 bases from V and 0 bases from J, with 8 bases between. The CDR3 runs 14 residues. The CDR3 DNA is TGCGCCAGCAGTGGCCCGACTAGCACAGATACGCAGTATTTT. The encoded protein is CASSGPTSTDTQYF.

The genes are TRBV7-8 and TRBJ2-1; TRBD2 matches 13 bases. Germline trimming cut 5 bases from V and 3 bases from J; bases unmatched to any gene: 4. Germline loops: CDR1 SGHVS, CDR2 FQNEAQ. The CDR3 is made up of 16 amino acids. The CDR3 coding sequence is TGTGCCAGCAGCCCGTGGACTAGCGGGGGCTACAATGAGCAGTTCTTC. This codes for CASSPWTSGGYNEQFF.

The V and J genes are TRBV11-2 and TRBJ1-2, with D possibly being TRBD1 (5 bases). The V end was cut by 3 bases, the J end by 7 bases, with 12 bases between. This CDR3 contains 13 residues. Per germline, CDR1 SGHAT and CDR2 FQNNGV. The CDR3, as DNA: TGTGCCAGCAGCTTTGGAGGGGTGGGTGGCTACACCTTC. Translation: CASSFGGVGGYTF. Variable domain in full (rest from reference TRBV11-2 and TRBJ1-2): EAGVAQSPRYKIIEKRQSVAFWCNPISGHATLYWYQQILGQGPKLLIQFQNNGVVDDSQLPKDRFSAERLKGVDSTLKIQPAKLEDSAVYLCASSFGGVGGYTFGSGTRLTVV.

The chain uses TRBV7-9 and TRBJ1-2; TRBD1 aligns across 8 bases. CDR3 length: 16 amino acids. From germline, CDR1 is SEHNR and CDR2 FQNEAQ (reference sequence). With V trimmed by 3 bases and J by 1 base, 7 bases remained unmatched. As DNA, the CDR3 is TGTGCCAGCAGCTTGGAGGACAGGGCTCTTAACTATGGCTACACCTTC. This sequence encodes CASSLEDRALNYGYTF.

The V gene is TRBV9, the J gene TRBJ1-5; D call uncertain. CDR3 size: 14 residues. CDR1 SGDLS and CDR2 YYNGEE come from the germline V gene. Trimming pared 0 bases from V and 5 bases from J, leaving 9 bases between. The CDR3 region is CASSVGGLDQPQHF. For the CDR3, the DNA is TGTGCCAGCAGCGTAGGAGGGCTAGATCAGCCCCAGCATTTT. The variable domain in full, completed from reference TRBV9 and TRBJ1-5, reads DSGVTQTPKHLITATGQRVTLRCSPRSGDLSVYWYQQSLDQGLQFLIQYYNGEERAKGNILERFSAQQFPDLHSELNLSSLELGDSALYFCASSVGGLDQPQHFGDGTRLSIL.

This chain joins TRBV7-9 and TRBJ1-1; maybe TRBD1 (5 bases). This CDR3 is 13 amino acids long. Germline V gene lookup returns CDR1 SEHNR and CDR2 FQNEAQ (reference sequence). Between the trimmed V and J ends, which lost 5 bases and 3 bases, there was a span of 10 bases. This CDR3 is CASSTSRDTEAFF. Written as DNA, the CDR3 is TGTGCCAGCAGCACTAGCAGGGACACTGAAGCTTTCTTT. The variable domain in full, completed from reference TRBV7-9 and TRBJ1-1, reads DTGVSQNPRHKITKRGQNVTFRCDPISEHNRLYWYRQTLGQGPEFLTYFQNEAQLEKSRLLSDRFSAERPKGSFSTLEIQRTEQGDSAMYLCASSTSRDTEAFFGQGTRLTVV.

This chain connects TRBV9 to TRBJ2-1, with 8 bases that match TRBD2. Trimming at V came to 0 bases and at J to 10 bases, leaving 18 bases not matched to a gene. The CDR3 is made up of 18 amino acids. The germline CDR1 and CDR2 sequences are SGDLS and YYNGEE. CDR3 in DNA: TGTGCCAGCAGCGTAGCAAGAGGGGCGGGAGGAGGGAGGGAAGAGCAGTTCTTC. Translation gives CASSVARGAGGGREEQFF.

The V and J genes are TRBV9 and TRBJ1-3; no clear D gene. V lost 0 bases, J lost 2 bases, and 12 bases lay in between. The CDR3 length is 16 residues. The V gene's germline CDR1 is SGDLS and CDR2 YYNGEE. The CDR3 coding sequence is TGTGCCAGCAGCGTAGTACCAGGCGCTACTGGAAACACCATATATTTT. The encoded protein is CASSVVPGATGNTIYF.

V usage is TRBV2 and J usage is TRBJ2-2; 12 nucleotides match TRBD2. Trimming at V came to 3 bases and at J to 0 bases, leaving 8 bases not matched to a gene. Germline V lookup: CDR1 SNHLY, CDR2 FYNNEI. This CDR3 spans 19 amino acids. CDR3: CASSDWLLAGGANTGELFF. Written as DNA, the CDR3 is TGTGCCAGCAGTGACTGGTTACTAGCGGGAGGAGCGAACACCGGGGAGCTGTTTTTT.

The V and J genes are TRBV7-9 and TRBJ2-1; TRBD2 might be the D (6 bases). The CDR3 sequence is 11 residues long. Germline V CDR1 and CDR2: SEHNR, FQNEAQ (reference sequence). V lost 7 bases, J lost 10 bases, and 11 bases lay in between. DNA of the CDR3: TGTGCCAGCACCGCGGGATACGAGCAGTTCTTC. It codes for CASTAGYEQFF. Supplemented by reference TRBV7-9 and TRBJ2-1, the full variable domain reads DTGVSQNPRHKITKRGQNVTFRCDPISEHNRLYWYRQTLGQGPEFLTYFQNEAQLEKSRLLSDRFSAERPKGSFSTLEIQRTEQGDSAMYLCASTAGYEQFFGPGTRLTVL.

V is TRBV4-3 and J is TRBJ2-3, with D perhaps TRBD2 (5 bases). V was cut by 1 base and J by 7 bases, with 15 bases left in between. Germline CDR1 LGHNA, CDR2 YSLEER. The length of the CDR3 is 15 residues. CDR3 in DNA: TGCGCCAGCAGCCAAGGGACTTGGGCCCCGAATACGCAGTATTTT. Residues: CASSQGTWAPNTQYF.